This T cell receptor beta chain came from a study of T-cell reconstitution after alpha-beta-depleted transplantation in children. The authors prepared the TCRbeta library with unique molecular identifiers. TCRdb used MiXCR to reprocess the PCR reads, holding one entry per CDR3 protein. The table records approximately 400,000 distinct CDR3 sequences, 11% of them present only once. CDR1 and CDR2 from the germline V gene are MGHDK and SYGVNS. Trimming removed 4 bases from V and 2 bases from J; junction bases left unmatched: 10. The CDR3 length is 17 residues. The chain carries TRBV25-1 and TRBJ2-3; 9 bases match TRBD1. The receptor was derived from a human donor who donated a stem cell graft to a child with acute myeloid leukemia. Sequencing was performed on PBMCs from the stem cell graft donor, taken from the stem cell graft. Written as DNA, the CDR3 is TGTGCCAGCAGTGGAACGAACAGGGGGCTGCCCACAGATACGCAGTATTTT. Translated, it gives CASSGTNRGLPTDTQYF. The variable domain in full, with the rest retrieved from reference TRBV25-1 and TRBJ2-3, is EADIYQTPRYLVIGTGKKITLECSQTMGHDKMYWYQQDPGMELHLIHYSYGVNSTEKGDLSSESTVSRIRTEHFPLTLESARPSHTSQYLCASSGTNRGLPTDTQYFGPGTRLTVL.